This is a list of T cell receptor beta chains from one sample in a study of cytomegalovirus exposure and HLA in healthy donors. This table comes from immunoSEQ multiplex PCR, and its TCRdb copy is limited to in-frame clones, with some not included. The sample consists of 120,000 to 150,000 clones, about 87% of them appearing once. Sequencing was performed on PBMCs. The receptors were gathered from a man younger than 35 in good health and CMV-seropositive. Each CDR3 is given with its conserved first and last residue. Fields, in order: V gene, J gene, CDR3 protein.

V gene: TRBV11-2
J gene: TRBJ2-7
CDR3 protein: CASSLSGLAGDYEQYF

V gene: TRBV9
J gene: TRBJ1-1
CDR3 protein: CASSVLGQGDITEAFF

V gene: TRBV14
J gene: TRBJ2-7
CDR3 protein: CASSHSARGRGEQYF

V gene: TRBV7-9
J gene: TRBJ1-4
CDR3 protein: CASSLALTQGAPDEKLFF

V gene: TRBV6-5
J gene: TRBJ2-1
CDR3 protein: CASSYAGTSGGDEQFF

V gene: TRBV30
J gene: TRBJ2-1
CDR3 protein: CAWTGAAPYNEQFF

V gene: TRBV5-4
J gene: TRBJ2-1
CDR3 protein: CASSPLETGGNEQFF

V gene: TRBV11-1
J gene: TRBJ2-5
CDR3 protein: CASSLSSSGGGETQYF

V gene: TRBV6-1
J gene: TRBJ1-5
CDR3 protein: CASNDRGPQHF

V gene: TRBV19
J gene: TRBJ2-6
CDR3 protein: CASSPRYPGANVLTF

V gene: TRBV6-4
J gene: TRBJ2-1
CDR3 protein: CASSETGGPLYEQFF

V gene: TRBV2
J gene: TRBJ1-2
CDR3 protein: CASSRRQSAGYTF

V gene: TRBV13
J gene: TRBJ2-1
CDR3 protein: CASSFPALSSNEQFF

V gene: TRBV7-7
J gene: TRBJ2-3
CDR3 protein: CASSPGGTHTDTQYF

V gene: TRBV23-1
J gene: TRBJ2-5
CDR3 protein: CASKDREETQYF

V gene: TRBV27
J gene: TRBJ2-2
CDR3 protein: CASMGSVNGGELFF

V gene: TRBV15
J gene: TRBJ2-7
CDR3 protein: CATSRERLVSYEQYF

V gene: TRBV30
J gene: TRBJ1-2
CDR3 protein: CAWSGGYPNYGYTF

V gene: TRBV11-2
J gene: TRBJ2-2
CDR3 protein: CASLRLGDTGELFF

V gene: TRBV7-3
J gene: TRBJ2-1
CDR3 protein: CASSLNSGGLRYNEQFF

V gene: TRBV7-3
J gene: TRBJ1-1
CDR3 protein: CASSESGGMNTEAFF

V gene: TRBV7-2
J gene: TRBJ1-1
CDR3 protein: CASSYWSTEAFF

V gene: TRBV5-1
J gene: TRBJ1-4
CDR3 protein: CASSSDRGHSWNEKLFF

V gene: TRBV5-4
J gene: TRBJ2-1
CDR3 protein: CASSFRGLIYDEQFF

V gene: TRBV13
J gene: TRBJ1-1
CDR3 protein: CASSFSGTEAFF

V gene: TRBV27
J gene: TRBJ2-3
CDR3 protein: CASCNRGCTDTQYF

V gene: TRBV5-4
J gene: TRBJ1-5
CDR3 protein: CASDRGNQPQHF

V gene: TRBV11-2
J gene: TRBJ2-3
CDR3 protein: CASSLGRQHTDTQYF

V gene: TRBV7-9
J gene: TRBJ2-1
CDR3 protein: CASSHTMLLGSYNEQFF

V gene: TRBV6-1
J gene: TRBJ2-1
CDR3 protein: CASSWDSYNEQFF

V gene: TRBV6-5
J gene: TRBJ1-2
CDR3 protein: CASSYGADLSGYTF

V gene: TRBV4-1
J gene: TRBJ1-1
CDR3 protein: CASSQGEEAIEAFF

V gene: TRBV30
J gene: TRBJ1-2
CDR3 protein: CAWSPGTGVGYTF

V gene: TRBV6-1
J gene: TRBJ2-3
CDR3 protein: CATRTSGTDTQYF

V gene: TRBV7-9
J gene: TRBJ1-2
CDR3 protein: CASSFPGGGDGYTF

V gene: TRBV10-1
J gene: TRBJ2-2
CDR3 protein: CASSGTGFIAGELFF

V gene: TRBV10-3
J gene: TRBJ1-4
CDR3 protein: CAIKGQGGNEKLFF

V gene: TRBV6-1
J gene: TRBJ2-5
CDR3 protein: CASSEASGSGQETQYF

V gene: TRBV21-1
J gene: TRBJ1-3
CDR3 protein: CASSTRAVSGNTIYF

V gene: TRBV10-1
J gene: TRBJ2-1
CDR3 protein: CASSVLAGGRQCLPAQLYNEQFF

V gene: TRBV30
J gene: TRBJ1-4
CDR3 protein: CAWSRGEKLFF

V gene: TRBV6-6
J gene: TRBJ1-4
CDR3 protein: CASSLGTGGEKLFF

V gene: TRBV2
J gene: TRBJ1-5
CDR3 protein: CASSEAFDYYSNQPQHF

V gene: TRBV19
J gene: TRBJ1-2
CDR3 protein: CASSSRDSPYGYTF

V gene: TRBV6-1
J gene: TRBJ1-2
CDR3 protein: CASSGTSPYYGYTF

V gene: TRBV7-2
J gene: TRBJ1-5
CDR3 protein: CASSLMDISNQPQHF

V gene: TRBV30
J gene: TRBJ1-2
CDR3 protein: CAWREQGDYTF

V gene: TRBV5-1
J gene: TRBJ2-5
CDR3 protein: CASSVLTGAQETQYF